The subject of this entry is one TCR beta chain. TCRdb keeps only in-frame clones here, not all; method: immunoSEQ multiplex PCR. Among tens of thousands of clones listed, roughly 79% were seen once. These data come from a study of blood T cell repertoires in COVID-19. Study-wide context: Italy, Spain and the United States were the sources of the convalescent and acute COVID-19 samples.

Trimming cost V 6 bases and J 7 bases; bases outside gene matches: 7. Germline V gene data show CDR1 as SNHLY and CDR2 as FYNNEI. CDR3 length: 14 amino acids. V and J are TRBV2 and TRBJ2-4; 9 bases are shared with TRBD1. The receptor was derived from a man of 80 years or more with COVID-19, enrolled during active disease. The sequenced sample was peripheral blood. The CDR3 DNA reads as TGTGCCAGCAGCCAGGACAGGGGTATGAACATTCAGTACTTC. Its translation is CASSQDRGMNIQYF.